The 17 T cell receptor beta chains reported below all come from one sample, sequenced in a study of CD8 T cells in ankylosing spondylitis. Study-wide points: Eight or nine highly homologous variants made up a TCR beta motif that seemed to typify ankylosing spondylitis blood.

The antigens these receptors bind are not known. Each CDR3 protein gets one entry after TCRdb re-called the 5' RACE reads with MiXCR. The sample includes about 450,000 distinct CDR3 sequences, about 24% seen only once; the top ten take about 0.9%. Input material: blood, either unsorted or a sorted T cell fraction (not recorded which). Receptors were obtained from a male donor with ankylosing spondylitis.

A few counts support this clonotype. This chain links TRBV18 with TRBJ2-1, with 7 bases matching TRBD2. Germline values: CDR1 KGHSH, CDR2 LQKENI. This CDR3 contains 14 residues. V lost 3 bases to trimming and J lost 5 bases; unmatched junction nucleotides: 4. In DNA form, the CDR3 reads TGTGCCAGCTCACCGTTAAGCGGGAACAATGAGCAGTTCTTC. This codes for CASSPLSGNNEQFF.

On this clonotype: Germline is not matched at one junction end, which may reflect a read error. This chain connects TRBV10-3 to TRBJ1-2, with a tentative D call TRBD1 (6 bases). The germline CDR1 and CDR2 sequences are ENHRY and SYGVKD. CDR3 length: 15 amino acids. The CDR3, as DNA: TGTTCCATCAGTGACGGTGACAGGATAAGCTATGGCTACACCTTC. Residues: CSISDGDRISYGYTF.

This clonotype occurred a few times. The J gene is TRBJ2-3, the V gene TRBV29-1; either TRBD1 or TRBD2 may fit D (7 bases each). CDR1 and CDR2 from the germline V gene are SQVTM and ANQGSEA. CDR3 length equals 13 residues. With 7 bases removed from V and 2 bases from J, the gap between germline ends came to 13 bases. Here the CDR3 DNA reads TGCAGCGGGGAGGGACAGACCACAGATACGCAGTATTTT. Translating it yields CSGEGQTTDTQYF.

This clonotype was seen more than once but under ten times. This chain uses TRBV6-2 or TRBV6-3 with TRBJ2-1; 7 bases line up with TRBD1. Trimming cost V 7 bases and J 2 bases; bases outside gene matches: 8. This CDR3 comprises 15 residues. Germline values: CDR1 MNHEY, CDR2 SVGEGT. CDR3 coding DNA: TGTGCCAGCACCACCGGGACAGAGACCTACAATGAGCAGTTCTTC. It encodes CASTTGTETYNEQFF.

The genes are TRBV7-6 and TRBJ2-3, with TRBD2 as a possible D gene (5 bases). V was shortened by 1 base and J by 4 bases, with 18 bases between the two germline ends. Germline CDR1 SGHVS, CDR2 FNYEAQ. This CDR3 is 17 amino acids long. The CDR3 protein is CASSLGRARGMADTQYF. The CDR3 DNA reads TGTGCCAGCAGCTTAGGGAGAGCGCGAGGGATGGCAGATACGCAGTATTTT.

The sample holds a few counts of this clonotype. The chain uses TRBV5-1 and TRBJ1-5, with 11 bases aligning to TRBD1. The length of the CDR3 is 16 residues. Germline trimming cut 4 bases from V and 5 bases from J; bases unmatched to any gene: 8. Germline CDR1 and CDR2: SGHRS and YFSETQ. The CDR3 here is CASSKEGQGVDQPQHF. CDR3 nucleotides: TGCGCCAGCAGCAAAGAGGGACAGGGGGTCGATCAGCCCCAGCATTTT.

In this sample, this clonotype turned up a few times. The rearrangement uses TRBV2 and TRBJ1-5; no reliable D call. Germline V gene lookup returns CDR1 SNHLY and CDR2 FYNNEI. Trimming pared 11 bases from V and 2 bases from J, leaving 13 bases between. The CDR3 contains 13 residues. The DNA of the CDR3 is TGTGCCTATGGATCGGAGGGCAATCAGCCCCAGCATTTT. It specifies CAYGSEGNQPQHF.

The chain uses TRBV29-1 and TRBJ2-6; tentative D call: TRBD2 (5 bases). Trimming removed 3 bases at V and 0 bases at J, with 9 bases between. Germline lookup yields CDR1 SQVTM and CDR2 ANQGSEA. This CDR3 has 15 residues. The chain's CDR3 is CSVEEASSGANVLTF. CDR3 sequence (DNA): TGCAGCGTTGAGGAGGCGAGCTCTGGGGCCAACGTCCTGACTTTC.

This clonotype has more than one count but fewer than ten. The V gene is TRBV20-1, the J gene TRBJ2-1; no reliable D call. The V end lost 6 bases, the J end lost 2 bases, and 14 bases lay between the germline ends. The germline CDR1 and CDR2 sequences are DFQATT and SNEGSKA (reference sequence). This CDR3 comprises 14 residues. CDR3 sequence reads: CSAPGALTYNEQFF. The CDR3 DNA reads TGCAGTGCACCGGGCGCGCTTACCTACAATGAGCAGTTCTTC.

CDR3 sequence (DNA): TGCGCCAGCAGCTTGTCAGGGAGAGATCAGCCCCAGCATTTT. Translation gives CASSLSGRDQPQHF. This chain connects TRBV5-1 to TRBJ1-5; a weak D match, TRBD1 (5 bases). Germline V gene sequence: CDR1 SGHRS, CDR2 YFSETQ. CDR3 length: 14 residues. Deletions cut 1 base from V and 5 bases from J, with 10 bases between.

This clonotype was counted a single time. The gene calls are TRBV4-1 and TRBJ2-3; D gene uncertain. V lost 0 bases to trimming and J lost 0 bases, with 4 bases between them. The CDR3 has 14 amino acids. Germline V gene sequence: CDR1 MGHRA, CDR2 YSYEKL. CDR3 region: CASSQDFSTDTQYF. The DNA for the CDR3 is TGCGCCAGCAGCCAAGATTTCAGCACAGATACGCAGTATTTT.

The chain combines TRBV7-9 with TRBJ2-2; TRBD2 might be the D (5 bases). Deletions cut 6 bases from V and 6 bases from J, with 11 bases between. CDR3 length equals 13 residues. In germline, CDR1 is SEHNR, CDR2 FQNEAQ (reference sequence). CDR3 nucleotides: TGTGCCAGCAGTTCGGACTTACCCGGGGAGCTGTTTTTT. The encoded protein is CASSSDLPGELFF. Based on the CDR3 plus reference TRBV7-9 and TRBJ2-2, the full variable domain is DTGVSQNPRHKITKRGQNVTFRCDPISEHNRLYWYRQTLGQGPEFLTYFQNEAQLEKSRLLSDRFSAERPKGSFSTLEIQRTEQGDSAMYLCASSSDLPGELFFGEGSRLTVL.

This clonotype turned up a few times. The genes are TRBV27 and TRBJ2-6; D is unclear. Germline V gives CDR1 MNHEY, CDR2 SMNVEV (reference sequence). V dropped 4 bases and J dropped 0 bases, with 10 bases sitting between them. The CDR3 is made up of 16 amino acids. The CDR3 is CASSSKALSGANVLTF. The CDR3, as DNA: TGTGCCAGCAGTTCCAAGGCCCTCTCTGGGGCCAACGTCCTGACTTTC.

CDR3 amino acids: CASSSLRQGQETQYF. In nucleotides, the CDR3 is TGTGCCAGCAGTTCCCTTCGACAGGGACAAGAGACCCAGTACTTC. The gene calls are TRBV28 and TRBJ2-5; TRBD1 matches 7 bases. Looked up from germline, CDR1 is MDHEN and CDR2 is SYDVKM. The CDR3 covers 15 residues. The V segment lost 4 bases and the J segment 2 bases; nucleotides outside the gene matches: 7.

The chain links TRBV7-2 to TRBJ1-5; TRBD1 matches at 7 bases. Germline trimming cut 3 bases from V and 7 bases from J; bases unmatched to any gene: 6. In germline, CDR1 is SGHTA, CDR2 FQGNSA. The CDR3 is made up of 14 amino acids. CDR3 in amino acids: CASSFDRVGQPQHF. The CDR3, as DNA: TGTGCCAGCAGCTTCGACAGGGTCGGGCAGCCCCAGCATTTT.

This clonotype was picked up a small number of times. The V call is TRBV18, the J call TRBJ1-5; the D gene is possibly TRBD1 (6 bases). Germline CDR1 reads KGHSH; CDR2 reads LQKENI. CDR3 length: 17 residues. V dropped 1 base and J dropped 0 bases, with 13 bases sitting between them. The CDR3 region is CASSPRTGAGSNQPQHF. The CDR3 DNA reads TGTGCCAGCTCACCACGGACGGGGGCCGGTAGCAATCAGCCCCAGCATTTT.

This clonotype was detected many times. The chain joins TRBV11-2 to TRBJ2-2; D perhaps matches TRBD2 (7 bases). Germline V gene lookup returns CDR1 SGHAT and CDR2 FQNNGV. There are 17 residues in the CDR3. With 0 bases removed from V and 4 bases from J, the gap between germline ends came to 15 bases. The CDR3 here is CASSLDHFGGRTGELFF. Here the CDR3 DNA reads TGTGCCAGCAGCTTAGATCATTTCGGGGGGCGCACCGGGGAGCTGTTTTTT.